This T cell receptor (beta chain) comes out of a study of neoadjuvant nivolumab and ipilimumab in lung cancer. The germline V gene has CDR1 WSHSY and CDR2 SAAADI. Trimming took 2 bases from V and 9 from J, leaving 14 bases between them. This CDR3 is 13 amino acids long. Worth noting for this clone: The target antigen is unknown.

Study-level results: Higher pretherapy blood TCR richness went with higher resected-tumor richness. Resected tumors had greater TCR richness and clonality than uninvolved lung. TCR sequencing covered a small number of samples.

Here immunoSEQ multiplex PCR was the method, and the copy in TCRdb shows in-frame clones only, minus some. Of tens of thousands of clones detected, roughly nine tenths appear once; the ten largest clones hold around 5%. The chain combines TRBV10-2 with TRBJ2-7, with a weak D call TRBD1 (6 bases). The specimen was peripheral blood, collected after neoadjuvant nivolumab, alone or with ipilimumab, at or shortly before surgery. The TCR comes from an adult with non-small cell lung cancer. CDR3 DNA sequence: TGCGCCAGCAGTGAGGCAGGGGAATCGGCGCAGTACTTC. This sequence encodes CASSEAGESAQYF.